The 2 T cell receptor beta chains presented below share a single source sample, sequenced in a study of blood T cell repertoires in COVID-19. Sequencing was performed with immunoSEQ multiplex PCR; in TCRdb, only in-frame clones are kept and a portion is missing. This table has around 230,000 clones, approximately 86% appearing once. The sample consisted of peripheral blood. The receptors were gathered from a man in his forties or fifties with acute or convalescent COVID-19.

The chain employs TRBV9 and TRBJ2-6; 7 bases line up with TRBD2. V lost 0 bases, J lost 0 bases, and 15 bases stayed unmatched. The germline CDR1 and CDR2 sequences are SGDLS and YYNGEE. This CDR3 has 21 amino acids. The CDR3 DNA follows: TGTGCCAGCAGCGTAGGAGGTTGGGGGAGGGATGGGAACTCTGGGGCCAACGTCCTGACTTTC. Translating it yields CASSVGGWGRDGNSGANVLTF.

J is TRBJ2-5 and V is TRBV19, with a weak D call TRBD1 (5 bases). The germline V gene encodes CDR1 LNHDA and CDR2 SQIVND (reference sequence). CDR3 length: 15 residues. V was clipped by 3 bases and J by 2 bases, with 13 bases between them. The DNA of the CDR3 is TGTGCCAGTAGTATCGGTTGGGCAGGGCAAGAGACCCAGTACTTC. It yields the protein CASSIGWAGQETQYF.